This record concerns one TCR beta chain sequence. This record comes from a study of blood T cell repertoires in COVID-19. Study information: The United States, Italy and Spain provided the acute and convalescent COVID-19 samples. From T cells, B-cell-depleted T cells, or PBMCs came the material, which was cDNA or gDNA.

Original analysis: Reference gene primer amplification gave nucleated cell count estimates. Here immunoSEQ multiplex PCR was the method, and the copy in TCRdb shows in-frame clones only, minus some. For V, J and clone size, that table is used; D and trimming come from the DNA. The sample shows over 250,000 clones, 83% of them seen only once. V dropped 2 bases and J dropped 3 bases, with 7 bases sitting between them. Per germline, CDR1 MNHEY and CDR2 SMNVEV (reference sequence). CDR3 length: 13 residues. Sequencing used peripheral blood. V is TRBV27 and J is TRBJ1-1; the D is unclear. This sequence was found in a woman aged 50 to 60 who had recovered from COVID-19. Here the CDR3 DNA reads TGTGCCAGCAGTTTAGCCAGGTACACTGAAGCTTTCTTT. Protein product: CASSLARYTEAFF.